This TCR beta chain was observed in a study of blood T cell repertoires in COVID-19. In the authors' methods: From reference gene primer amplification, estimates of nucleated cell counts were derived. Profiled with immunoSEQ multiplex PCR; TCRdb holds only in-frame clones, not every one. V, J and clone size derive from that table, while D and trimming were established from the DNA sequence. The table shows approximately 210,000 clones, with about 89% occurring only once. The TCR was taken from a woman in her 40s with acute or convalescent COVID-19. The specimen was peripheral blood.

The CDR3 region has the DNA TGCGCCAGCAGCCTCCAGGGGGCGGGATCCTACAATGAGCAGTTCTTC. Encoded protein: CASSLQGAGSYNEQFF. The V call is TRBV5-1, the J call TRBJ2-1, with TRBD1 matching over 8 bases. The CDR3 runs 16 residues. The V gene's germline CDR1 is SGHRS and CDR2 YFSETQ. After removal of 4 bases from V and 1 base from J, the junction contained 7 bases not matched to a gene.